The entry below describes one T cell receptor (beta chain). This sample was taken from a study of CD8 T cells in Susac syndrome. CD8+ and CD4+ T cells circulating in blood were sequenced for TCR beta. The RNA input was 0.5 to 1 ug, and it was reverse transcribed with random hexamers. One entry per CDR3 protein results from TCRdb running MiXCR on the immunoSEQ multiplex PCR reads. The sample records over 130,000 distinct CDR3 sequences, over 90% being singletons. The V end lost 4 bases, the J end lost 2 bases, and 12 bases lay between the germline ends. This CDR3 comprises 14 residues. Germline V CDR1 and CDR2: SGHVS, FQNEAQ.

This TCR was sampled from a human donor with Susac syndrome. Sequenced input: CD4+ T cells from PBMCs. This chain joins TRBV7-8 and TRBJ2-7; the D is unclear. CDR3 sequence reads: CASSSRIGTYEQYF. The CDR3, as DNA: TGTGCCAGCAGCTCCCGAATAGGGACCTACGAGCAGTACTTC.